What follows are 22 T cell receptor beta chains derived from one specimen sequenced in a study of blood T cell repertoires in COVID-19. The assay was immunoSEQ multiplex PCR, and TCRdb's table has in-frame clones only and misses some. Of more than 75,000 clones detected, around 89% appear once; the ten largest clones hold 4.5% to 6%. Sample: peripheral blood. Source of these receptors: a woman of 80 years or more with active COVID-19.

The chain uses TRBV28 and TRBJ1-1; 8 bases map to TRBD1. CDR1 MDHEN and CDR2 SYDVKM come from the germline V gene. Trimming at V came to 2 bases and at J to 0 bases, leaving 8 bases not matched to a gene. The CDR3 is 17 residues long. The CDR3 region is CASSLRQGAGLNTEAFF. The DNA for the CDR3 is TGTGCCAGCAGTTTACGGCAGGGGGCGGGTTTGAACACTGAAGCTTTCTTT.

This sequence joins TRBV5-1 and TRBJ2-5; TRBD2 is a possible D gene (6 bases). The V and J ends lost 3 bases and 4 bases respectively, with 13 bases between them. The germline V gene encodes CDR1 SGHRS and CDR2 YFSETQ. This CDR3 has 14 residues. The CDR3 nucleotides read TGCGCCAGCAGCTCCGGCCAGGGAGGAGAGACCCAGTACTTC. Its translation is CASSSGQGGETQYF.

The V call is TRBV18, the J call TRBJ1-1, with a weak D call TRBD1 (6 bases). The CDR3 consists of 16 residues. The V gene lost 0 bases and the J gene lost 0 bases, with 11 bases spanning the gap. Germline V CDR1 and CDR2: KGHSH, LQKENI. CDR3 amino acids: CASSPPVTGLNTEAFF. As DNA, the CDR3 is TGTGCCAGCTCACCACCGGTGACAGGACTGAACACTGAAGCTTTCTTT. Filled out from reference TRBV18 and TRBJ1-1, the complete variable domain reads NAGVMQNPRHLVRRRGQEARLRCSPMKGHSHVYWYRQLPEEGLKFMVYLQKENIIDESGMPKERFSAEFPKEGPSILRIQQVVRGDSAAYFCASSPPVTGLNTEAFFGQGTRLTVV.

The CDR3 nucleotides are TGTGCCAGCAGCAAAGCGCCGGGACAGGGGACCTACGAGCAGTACTTC. Residues: CASSKAPGQGTYEQYF. This chain joins TRBV21-1 and TRBJ2-7; the D segment call TRBD1 is taken from the table without a DNA check. TRBV21-1 is an annotated pseudogene. This CDR3 is 16 amino acids long.

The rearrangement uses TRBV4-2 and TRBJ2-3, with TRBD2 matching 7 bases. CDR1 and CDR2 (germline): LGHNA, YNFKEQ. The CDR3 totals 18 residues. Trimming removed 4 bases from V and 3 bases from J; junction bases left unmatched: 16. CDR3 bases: TGTGCCAGCAGCCCAATACCTCCCGGCGGGAGTATAACAGATACGCAGTATTTT. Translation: CASSPIPPGGSITDTQYF.

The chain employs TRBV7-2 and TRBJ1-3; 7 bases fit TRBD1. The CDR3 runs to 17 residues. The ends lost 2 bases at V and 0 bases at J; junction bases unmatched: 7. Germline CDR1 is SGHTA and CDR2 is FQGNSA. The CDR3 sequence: CASSLLGGQLSGNTIYF. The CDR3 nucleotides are TGTGCCAGCAGCTTATTAGGGGGCCAGCTCTCTGGAAACACCATATATTTT.

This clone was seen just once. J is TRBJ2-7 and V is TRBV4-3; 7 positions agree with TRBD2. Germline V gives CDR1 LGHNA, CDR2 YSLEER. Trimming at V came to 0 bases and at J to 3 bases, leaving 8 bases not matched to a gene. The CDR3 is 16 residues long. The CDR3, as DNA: TGCGCCAGCAGCCAAGATCGGACGACTAGCTACTACGAGCAGTACTTC. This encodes CASSQDRTTSYYEQYF.

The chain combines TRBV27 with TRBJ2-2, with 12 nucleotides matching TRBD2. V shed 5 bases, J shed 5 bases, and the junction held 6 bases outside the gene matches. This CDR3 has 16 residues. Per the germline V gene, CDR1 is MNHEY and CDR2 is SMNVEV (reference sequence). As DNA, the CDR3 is TGTGCCAGCAGTATGGGAACTAGCGGGAGGACCGGGGAGCTGTTTTTT. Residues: CASSMGTSGRTGELFF.

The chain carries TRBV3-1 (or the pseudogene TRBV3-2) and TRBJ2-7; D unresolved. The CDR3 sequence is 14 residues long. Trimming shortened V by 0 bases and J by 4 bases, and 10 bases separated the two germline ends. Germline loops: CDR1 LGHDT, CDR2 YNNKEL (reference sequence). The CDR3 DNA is TGTGCCAGCAGCCAAGAGGTCCAGACTTACGAGCAGTACTTC. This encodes CASSQEVQTYEQYF.

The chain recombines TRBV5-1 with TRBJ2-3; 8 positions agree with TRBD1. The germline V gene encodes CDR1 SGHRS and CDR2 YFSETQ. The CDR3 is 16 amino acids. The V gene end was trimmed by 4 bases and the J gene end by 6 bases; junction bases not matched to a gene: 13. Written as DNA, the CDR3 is TGCGCCAGCAGCGATAAGGTTACAGGGGGACTTGATACGCAGTATTTT. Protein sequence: CASSDKVTGGLDTQYF.

Written as DNA, the CDR3 is TGTGCCAGCAGCCAGACTAGCGGGGGATTCTACGAGCAGTACTTC. Protein: CASSQTSGGFYEQYF. V and J are TRBV4-2 and TRBJ2-7, with TRBD2 matching 12 bases. The trim removed 3 bases at V and 3 bases at J, leaving 3 bases unmatched. The CDR3 sequence is 15 residues long. Germline values: CDR1 LGHNA, CDR2 YNFKEQ.

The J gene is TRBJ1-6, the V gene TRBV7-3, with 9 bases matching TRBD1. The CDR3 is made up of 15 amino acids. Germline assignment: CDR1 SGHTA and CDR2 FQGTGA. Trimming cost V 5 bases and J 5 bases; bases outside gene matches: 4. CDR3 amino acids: CASSQGQGHNSPLHF. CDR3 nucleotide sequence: TGTGCCAGCAGCCAGGGACAGGGACATAATTCACCCCTCCACTTT.

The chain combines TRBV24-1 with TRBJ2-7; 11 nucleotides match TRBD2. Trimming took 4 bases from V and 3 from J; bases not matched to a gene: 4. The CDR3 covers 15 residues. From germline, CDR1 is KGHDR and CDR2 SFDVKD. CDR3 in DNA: TGTGCCACCAGTGACCCTACTAGCGGGAGCTACGAGCAGTACTTC. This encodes CATSDPTSGSYEQYF.

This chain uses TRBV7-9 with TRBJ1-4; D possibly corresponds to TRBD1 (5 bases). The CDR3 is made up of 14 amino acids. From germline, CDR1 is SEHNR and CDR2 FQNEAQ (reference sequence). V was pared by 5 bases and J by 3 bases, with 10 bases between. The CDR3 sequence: CASSPGGANEKLFF. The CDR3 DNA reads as TGTGCCAGCAGCCCCGGGGGGGCTAATGAAAAACTGTTTTTT.

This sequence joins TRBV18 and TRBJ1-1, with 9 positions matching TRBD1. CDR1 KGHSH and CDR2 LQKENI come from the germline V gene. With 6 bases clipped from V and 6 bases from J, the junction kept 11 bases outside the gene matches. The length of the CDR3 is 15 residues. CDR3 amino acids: CASSPGTGFKAEAFF. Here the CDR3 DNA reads TGTGCCAGCTCCCCCGGGACAGGGTTTAAGGCTGAAGCTTTCTTT.

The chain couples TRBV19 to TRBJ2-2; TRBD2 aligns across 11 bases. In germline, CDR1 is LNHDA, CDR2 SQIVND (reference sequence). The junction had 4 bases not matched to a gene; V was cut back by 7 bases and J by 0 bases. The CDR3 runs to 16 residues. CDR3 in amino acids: CASMGSGRANTGELFF. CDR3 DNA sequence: TGTGCCAGTATGGGTAGCGGGAGGGCGAACACCGGGGAGCTGTTTTTT.

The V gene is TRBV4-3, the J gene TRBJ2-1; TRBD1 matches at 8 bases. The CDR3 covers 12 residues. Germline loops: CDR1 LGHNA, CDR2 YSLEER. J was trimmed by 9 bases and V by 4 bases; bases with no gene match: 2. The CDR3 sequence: CASSRTGSEQFF. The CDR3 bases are TGCGCCAGCAGCCGGACAGGGAGTGAGCAGTTCTTC.

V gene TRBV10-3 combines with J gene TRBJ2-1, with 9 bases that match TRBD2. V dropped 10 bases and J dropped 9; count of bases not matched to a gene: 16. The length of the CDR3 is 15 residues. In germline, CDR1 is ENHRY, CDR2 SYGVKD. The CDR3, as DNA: TGTGCCACCCGACGGGGGGGCGGGAGGGCCGCTGAGCAGTTCTTC. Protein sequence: CATRRGGGRAAEQFF.

CDR3 residues: CASSLIGRAASTDTQYF. The CDR3 region has the DNA TGTGCCAGCAGCTTAATAGGGCGGGCCGCTAGCACAGATACGCAGTATTTT. The chain is built from TRBV7-3 and TRBJ2-3; D perhaps matches TRBD2 (5 bases). This CDR3 is 17 amino acids long. CDR1 is SGHTA and CDR2 is FQGTGA in the germline V gene. V gave up 1 base and J gave up 0 bases, with 14 bases separating them.

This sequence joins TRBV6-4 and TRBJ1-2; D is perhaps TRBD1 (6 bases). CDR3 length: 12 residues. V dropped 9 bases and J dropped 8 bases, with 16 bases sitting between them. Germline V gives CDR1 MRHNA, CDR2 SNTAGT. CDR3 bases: TGTGCCAGGTCGTTGGGGGCCGGGGGCTACACCTTC. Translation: CARSLGAGGYTF.

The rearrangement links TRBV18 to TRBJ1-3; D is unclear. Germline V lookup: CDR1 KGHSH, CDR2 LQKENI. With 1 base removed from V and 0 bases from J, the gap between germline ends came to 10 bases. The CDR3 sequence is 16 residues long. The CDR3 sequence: CASSPLNTFSGNTIYF. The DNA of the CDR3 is TGTGCCAGCTCACCACTAAACACATTCTCTGGAAACACCATATATTTT.

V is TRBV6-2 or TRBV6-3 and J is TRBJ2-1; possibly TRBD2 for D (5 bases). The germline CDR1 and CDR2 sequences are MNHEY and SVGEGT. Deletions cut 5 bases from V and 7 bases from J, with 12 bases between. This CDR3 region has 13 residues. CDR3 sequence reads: CASSPGIRNEQFF. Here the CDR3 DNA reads TGTGCCAGCAGTCCCGGGATCCGAAATGAGCAGTTCTTC.